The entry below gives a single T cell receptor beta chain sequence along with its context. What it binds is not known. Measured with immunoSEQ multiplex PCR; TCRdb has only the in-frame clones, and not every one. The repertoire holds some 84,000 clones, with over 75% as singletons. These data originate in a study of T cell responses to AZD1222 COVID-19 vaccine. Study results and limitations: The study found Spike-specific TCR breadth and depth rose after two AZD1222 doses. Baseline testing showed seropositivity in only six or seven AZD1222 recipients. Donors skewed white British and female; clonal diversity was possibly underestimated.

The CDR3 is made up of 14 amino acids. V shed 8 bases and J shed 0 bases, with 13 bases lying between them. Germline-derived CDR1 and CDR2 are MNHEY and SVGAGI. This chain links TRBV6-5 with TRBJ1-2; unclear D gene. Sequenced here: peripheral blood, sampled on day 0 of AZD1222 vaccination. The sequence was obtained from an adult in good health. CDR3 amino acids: CASETALPNYGYTF. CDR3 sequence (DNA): TGTGCCAGCGAGACGGCACTACCTAACTATGGCTACACCTTC.